What follows are 19 T cell receptor beta chains derived from one specimen sequenced in a study of cytomegalovirus exposure and HLA in healthy donors. With 60 Vbeta and 13 Jbeta primers, the PCR was carried out. Using immunoSEQ multiplex PCR, the repertoire was profiled, and TCRdb retains in-frame clones only, with some absent. The sample lists around 110,000 clones, 79% occurring once. Sequenced: PBMCs. The source of these receptors is a man in his thirties or forties in good health and CMV-seropositive.

This chain links TRBV28 with TRBJ2-2; 8 nucleotides line up with TRBD2. The CDR3 extends over 15 amino acids. CDR1 and CDR2 from the germline V gene are MDHEN and SYDVKM. The CDR3 region has the DNA TGTGAGCTGGGAAAGCGGGAGTTGTTAACCGGGGAGCTGTTTTTT. This codes for CELGKRELLTGELFF.

V and J are TRBV6-5 and TRBJ2-7; 7 nucleotides align to TRBD1. J gave up 3 bases and V 2 bases, and 4 bases lay outside the gene matches. This CDR3 region has 14 residues. Germline assignment: CDR1 MNHEY and CDR2 SVGAGI. The CDR3 loop reads CASSYATGLYEQYF. Written as DNA, the CDR3 is TGTGCCAGCAGTTACGCGACAGGGCTCTACGAGCAGTACTTC.

This rearrangement joins TRBV19 to TRBJ2-5; perhaps TRBD1 as D (6 bases). The DNA end is a closer match to TRBJ2-7, so the J assignment may be wrong. The V gene's germline CDR1 is LNHDA and CDR2 SQIVND (reference sequence). CDR3 size: 14 residues. CDR3 in amino acids: CASKEDRYSYEQYF. CDR3 in DNA: TGTGCCAGTAAAGAGGACAGATACTCCTACGAGCAGTACTTC.

The rearrangement joins TRBV18 to TRBJ2-1; tentatively, D is TRBD2 (6 bases). This CDR3 region has 17 residues. V lost 6 bases and J lost 8, with 26 bases in between. The germline V gene has CDR1 KGHSH and CDR2 LQKENI. The CDR3 sequence: CASSLNQPRIGSDEQFF. The CDR3 bases are TGTGCCAGCTCCCTGAACCAGCCTCGGATCGGGAGTGATGAGCAGTTCTTC. The complete variable domain, with remaining parts taken from reference TRBV18 and TRBJ2-1, reads NAGVMQNPRHLVRRRGQEARLRCSPMKGHSHVYWYRQLPEEGLKFMVYLQKENIIDESGMPKERFSAEFPKEGPSILRIQQVVRGDSAAYFCASSLNQPRIGSDEQFFGPGTRLTVL.

This chain links TRBV6-5 with TRBJ2-5; 8 nucleotides agree with TRBD2. The DNA end is more similar to TRBJ2-7, so the J call may be wrong. The CDR3 runs 15 residues. CDR1 is MNHEY and CDR2 is SVGAGI in the germline V gene. CDR3 protein: CASSYHPGLAYEQYF. CDR3 sequence (DNA): TGTGCCAGCAGTTACCATCCGGGACTAGCCTACGAGCAGTACTTC.

This clone has a single count. V and J are TRBV13 and TRBJ1-1; TRBD1 matches 7 bases. With 3 bases clipped from V and 5 bases from J, the junction kept 27 bases outside the gene matches. The CDR3 sequence is 21 residues long. In germline, CDR1 is PRHDT, CDR2 FYEKMQ (reference sequence). The CDR3 here is CASSLIRPGGTVNSLGTEAFF. DNA of the CDR3: TGTGCCAGCAGCTTGATACGTCCAGGGGGGACAGTGAATTCGTTGGGGACTGAAGCTTTCTTT.

V and J are TRBV7-9 and TRBJ1-5, with a weak D call TRBD1 (6 bases). The V end lost 5 bases, the J end lost 3 bases, and 14 bases lay between the germline ends. The CDR3 runs 15 residues. Per the germline V gene, CDR1 is SEHNR and CDR2 is FQNEAQ (reference sequence). The CDR3 is CASSPAGQPNQPQHF. The CDR3 nucleotides read TGTGCCAGCAGCCCCGCCGGACAGCCCAATCAGCCCCAGCATTTT.

J is TRBJ2-3 and V is TRBV11-3; D may be TRBD2 (5 bases). Germline V gene data show CDR1 as SGHNT and CDR2 as YENEEA. CDR3 length: 14 amino acids. The V gene lost 5 bases and the J gene lost 4 bases, with 13 bases spanning the gap. CDR3 sequence reads: CASSLGPAADTQYF. Written as DNA, the CDR3 is TGTGCCAGCAGCCTCGGACCAGCGGCAGATACGCAGTATTTT.

The V call is TRBV11-2, the J call TRBJ2-7; D may be TRBD2 (6 bases). CDR3 length: 14 residues. Between the trimmed V and J ends, which lost 4 bases and 4 bases, there was a span of 14 bases. Germline CDR1 reads SGHAT; CDR2 reads FQNNGV. CDR3 amino acids: CASSSQAGLYEQYF. The CDR3 DNA reads as TGTGCCAGCAGCTCGCAAGCGGGCCTTTACGAGCAGTACTTC.

CDR3: CASSVFLAGGRQYF. CDR3 DNA: TGTGCCAGCAGCGTATTCCTAGCGGGAGGTCGGCAGTACTTC. The rearrangement uses TRBV9 and TRBJ2-7, with 11 positions matching TRBD2. This CDR3 has 14 residues. The germline V gene has CDR1 SGDLS and CDR2 YYNGEE. The J segment lost 9 bases and the V segment lost 1 base, leaving 6 bases of the junction unmatched.

The J gene is TRBJ1-2, the V gene TRBV4-3, with 9 bases lining up with TRBD1. The V and J ends lost 1 base and 1 base, in that order; junction bases with no gene match: 7. Germline V CDR1 and CDR2: LGHNA, YSLEER. CDR3 size: 17 residues. The CDR3 nucleotides are TGCGCCAGCAGCCAAGCATGGGGGACAGGGTTTAACTATGGCTACACCTTC. Protein product: CASSQAWGTGFNYGYTF.

In regard to this clone: A junction end diverges from the germline sequence, so it may reflect a read error. The V gene is TRBV9, the J gene TRBJ2-6; 13 bases agree with TRBD2. Germline CDR1 is SGDLS and CDR2 is YYNGEE. CDR3 length: 18 amino acids. The CDR3 is CASSVGTSGGSGANGLTF. CDR3 bases: TGTGCCAGCAGCGTAGGGACTAGCGGGGGCTCTGGGGCCAACGGCCTGACTTTC.

This clone came up a few times. The rearrangement uses TRBV4-3 and TRBJ1-2, with 8 bases matching TRBD1. Trimming removed 1 base from V and 4 bases from J; junction bases left unmatched: 5. CDR1 LGHNA and CDR2 YSLEER come from the germline V gene. This CDR3 region has 15 residues. Here the CDR3 DNA reads TGCGCCAGCAGCCAAGGGACAGGGAGTGGCTATGGCTACACCTTC. Its protein is CASSQGTGSGYGYTF.

The J gene is TRBJ2-1, the V gene TRBV5-1; 8 bases fit TRBD1. In germline, CDR1 is SGHRS, CDR2 YFSETQ. This CDR3 is 14 amino acids long. The V segment lost 2 bases and the J segment 7 bases; nucleotides outside the gene matches: 5. The DNA for the CDR3 is TGCGCCAGCAGCTTCGGGACAGGACTAAATGAGCAGTTCTTC. Its translation: CASSFGTGLNEQFF. Looking up the rest from reference TRBV5-1 and TRBJ2-1 gives the full variable domain: KAGVTQTPRYLIKTRGQQVTLSCSPISGHRSVSWYQQTPGQGLQFLFEYFSETQRNKGNFPGRFSGRQFSNSRSEMNVSTLELGDSALYLCASSFGTGLNEQFFGPGTRLTVL.

This chain links TRBV5-8 with TRBJ1-1; D is perhaps TRBD1 (5 bases). The V end lost 1 base, the J end lost 3 bases, and 13 bases lay between the germline ends. This CDR3 spans 15 amino acids. Per germline, CDR1 SGHTS and CDR2 YDEGEE. In DNA, the CDR3 is TGTGCCAGCAGCTTGCGATGGGCAGGGCACACTGAAGCTTTCTTT. Protein: CASSLRWAGHTEAFF.

The genes are TRBV12-2 and TRBJ2-3; the table's D call, TRBD2, has no DNA check behind it. TRBV12-2 is a listed pseudogene. The CDR3 length is 18 residues. CDR3 residues: CASRLELSGGPSTDTQYF. CDR3 coding DNA: TGTGCAAGTCGCTTAGAACTAAGCGGGGGGCCCAGCACAGATACGCAGTATTTT.

Only a few counts were recorded for this clone. The V and J genes are TRBV11-2 and TRBJ1-1; a weak D match, TRBD1 (6 bases). Per germline, CDR1 SGHAT and CDR2 FQNNGV. V was pared by 5 bases and J by 6 bases, with 13 bases between. The CDR3 length is 13 residues. The CDR3 spells CASSPTNRAEAFF. The CDR3 nucleotides read TGTGCCAGCAGCCCAACCAACAGGGCTGAAGCTTTCTTT.

Notes on this clone: The same CDR3 also results from other DNA sequences found in this sample. The chain uses TRBV5-6 and TRBJ2-7; no reliable D call. Germline V CDR1 and CDR2: SGHDT, YYEEEE. The CDR3 sequence is 11 residues long. Trimming shortened V by 4 bases and J by 1 base, and 3 bases separated the two germline ends. DNA of the CDR3: TGTGCCAGCAGCCGTTCCTACGAGCAGTACTTC. Translation: CASSRSYEQYF.

The V gene is TRBV13, the J gene TRBJ2-1; 13 bases fit TRBD2. The CDR3 runs 19 residues. CDR1 is PRHDT, CDR2 FYEKMQ, per germline (reference sequence). Trimming took 5 bases from V and 4 from J; bases not matched to a gene: 14. The CDR3 nucleotides read TGTGCCAGCAGCCCAGAAAACGGACTAGCGGGAGTCTCGTACAATGAGCAGTTCTTC. Its translation is CASSPENGLAGVSYNEQFF.